This T cell receptor beta chain was sequenced for a study of blood T cell repertoires in COVID-19. Study-level information: The origin of the acute and convalescent COVID-19 samples was the United States, Italy and Spain. In each case, the material was cDNA or gDNA derived from T cells, B-cell-depleted T cells, or PBMCs.

As handled by the study authors: Reference gene primer amplification in the assay estimated nucleated cell counts. TCRdb's copy holds only in-frame clones and misses some; the assay was immunoSEQ multiplex PCR. V and J calls and clone size are as listed in that table; D and trimming were resolved from the DNA. The table lists hundreds of thousands of clones, about 88% of them singletons, with 0.75% to 1% in the top ten. CDR3 size: 15 residues. The trim removed 5 bases at V and 6 bases at J, leaving 6 bases unmatched. Per germline, CDR1 SGHVS and CDR2 FNYEAQ. The chain links TRBV7-6 to TRBJ2-2, with TRBD1 identical over 10 bases. This sequence originates from a woman between 40 and 50 years old who had recovered from COVID-19. Sequencing was carried out using peripheral blood. As DNA, the CDR3 is TGTGCCAGCAGCCCCGGCGGACAGGGGGCCGGGGAGCTGTTTTTT. Protein sequence: CASSPGGQGAGELFF.